Listed below are T cell receptor beta chains from one sample, sequenced in a study of blood T cell repertoires in COVID-19. Clones were read by immunoSEQ multiplex PCR, and TCRdb kept only the in-frame ones, dropping some. The data hold 100,000 to 150,000 clones, with 75% to 90% observed a single time. The sequenced sample was peripheral blood. These receptors were obtained from a woman of 80 years or more with COVID-19, enrolled during active disease. Each CDR3 is given with its conserved first and last residue. Each record gives: J gene, clone size, V gene, D gene, CDR3 DNA, CDR3 protein. A D gene is named only where the DNA matches it firmly. The listing skips clone size in some rows; elsewhere it reads once, few, many or a size class.

j_gene: TRBJ2-7; abundance: many; v_gene: TRBV19; d_gene: TRBD1; CDR3nt: TGTGCCAGTAGTGGAGGGACAGGGAATCCCTACGAGCAGTACTTC; CDR3aa: CASSGGTGNPYEQYF
j_gene: TRBJ1-3; abundance: .; v_gene: TRBV7-2; d_gene: .; CDR3nt: TGTGCCAGCAGCCCCAGGGAATCCGGAAACACCATATATTTT; CDR3aa: CASSPRESGNTIYF
j_gene: TRBJ2-7; abundance: .; v_gene: TRBV3-1/TRBV3-2; d_gene: TRBD2; CDR3nt: TGTGCCAGCAGCCCTAGCGGGAGGGGGTTAGGCGAGCAGTACTTC; CDR3aa: CASSPSGRGLGEQYF
j_gene: TRBJ2-2; abundance: .; v_gene: TRBV9; d_gene: .; CDR3nt: TGTGCCAGCAGCCCGGGACATCGAACCGGGGAGCTGTTTTTT; CDR3aa: CASSPGHRTGELFF
j_gene: TRBJ2-5; abundance: .; v_gene: TRBV6-5; d_gene: .; CDR3nt: TGTGCCAGCAGTTACTTGTCGGAGACCCAGTACTTC; CDR3aa: CASSYLSETQYF
j_gene: TRBJ2-2; abundance: .; v_gene: TRBV21-1; d_gene: .; CDR3nt: TGTGCCAGCAGCAGCTCCGAGCGGGAGACGAACACCGGGGAGCTGTTTTTT; CDR3aa: CASSSSERETNTGELFF
j_gene: TRBJ1-2; abundance: once; v_gene: TRBV3-1/TRBV3-2; d_gene: .; CDR3nt: TGTGCCAGCAGCCCTCGGGGGAGGCCTTATGGCTACACCTTC; CDR3aa: CASSPRGRPYGYTF
j_gene: TRBJ2-7; abundance: .; v_gene: TRBV28; d_gene: .; CDR3nt: TGTGCCAGCAGTTTACAGGTCGAGCAGTACTTC; CDR3aa: CASSLQVEQYF
j_gene: TRBJ2-7; abundance: .; v_gene: TRBV18; d_gene: TRBD1; CDR3nt: TGTGCCAGCTCACCACCGGGACAGTCCTACGAGCAGTACTTC; CDR3aa: CASSPPGQSYEQYF
j_gene: TRBJ1-2; abundance: few; v_gene: TRBV6-4; d_gene: TRBD1; CDR3nt: TGTGCCAGCAGGACCGGGACAGGGAACTATGGCTACACCTTC; CDR3aa: CASRTGTGNYGYTF
j_gene: TRBJ2-5; abundance: .; v_gene: TRBV12-3/TRBV12-4; d_gene: .; CDR3nt: TGTGCCAGCAGTTTCGGGGAGACCCAGTACTTC; CDR3aa: CASSFGETQYF
j_gene: TRBJ1-2; abundance: few; v_gene: TRBV28; d_gene: .; CDR3nt: TGTGCCAGCAGACTCTACGGGGACTATGGCTACACCTTC; CDR3aa: CASRLYGDYGYTF
j_gene: TRBJ1-1; abundance: .; v_gene: TRBV5-1; d_gene: TRBD1; CDR3nt: TGCGCCAGCAGCTTGCAGGGACAGACCTTGAACACTGAAGCTTTCTTT; CDR3aa: CASSLQGQTLNTEAFF
j_gene: TRBJ2-2; abundance: .; v_gene: TRBV18; d_gene: .; CDR3nt: TGTGCCAGCTCCGACACCGGGGAGCTGTTTTTT; CDR3aa: CASSDTGELFF
j_gene: TRBJ2-1; abundance: .; v_gene: TRBV7-3; d_gene: .; CDR3nt: TGTGCCAGCAGCCCCGCGCAGGGTGAGCAGTTCTTC; CDR3aa: CASSPAQGEQFF
j_gene: TRBJ2-2; abundance: .; v_gene: TRBV9; d_gene: TRBD2; CDR3nt: TGTGCCAGCAGCGCTAAAGCGGGAGCCATCACCGGGGAGCTGTTTTTT; CDR3aa: CASSAKAGAITGELFF
j_gene: TRBJ2-1; abundance: few; v_gene: TRBV15; d_gene: .; CDR3nt: TGTGCCACCATGGCAATTGGGGCGAGCTCCTACAATGAGCAGTTCTTC; CDR3aa: CATMAIGASSYNEQFF
j_gene: TRBJ1-4; abundance: .; v_gene: TRBV12-3/TRBV12-4; d_gene: .; CDR3nt: TGTGCCAGCGCCAACGGTCCCCAGGGAAAACTGTTTTTT; CDR3aa: CASANGPQGKLFF
j_gene: TRBJ2-3; abundance: .; v_gene: TRBV4-3; d_gene: TRBD2; CDR3nt: TGCGCCAGCAGCCAATCCGGGACTAGTGCTACGCAGTATTTT; CDR3aa: CASSQSGTSATQYF
j_gene: TRBJ2-5; abundance: .; v_gene: TRBV28; d_gene: .; CDR3nt: TGTGCCAGCAGTCCCCGGTCAGGGTGGGAGACCCAGTACTTC; CDR3aa: CASSPRSGWETQYF
j_gene: TRBJ1-1; abundance: .; v_gene: TRBV7-6; d_gene: .; CDR3nt: TGTGCCAGCAGCCCAGGGTTTGGGGTAACTGAAGCTTTCTTT; CDR3aa: CASSPGFGVTEAFF
j_gene: TRBJ2-2; abundance: once; v_gene: TRBV2; d_gene: TRBD2; CDR3nt: TGTGCCAGCTTTCCGGGACTAGCGGGGACCTATGCCGGGGAGCTGTTTTTT; CDR3aa: CASFPGLAGTYAGELFF
j_gene: TRBJ2-7; abundance: .; v_gene: TRBV9; d_gene: TRBD2; CDR3nt: TGTGCCAGCTCCGGGAGCGGGGCAGGCGAGCAGTACTTC; CDR3aa: CASSGSGAGEQYF
j_gene: TRBJ1-2; abundance: few; v_gene: TRBV28; d_gene: TRBD1; CDR3nt: TGTGCCAGCACCTCTGTGGACAGGGGTTCCTATGGCTACACCTTC; CDR3aa: CASTSVDRGSYGYTF
j_gene: TRBJ1-6; abundance: .; v_gene: TRBV15; d_gene: .; CDR3nt: TGTGCCACCAGCAGAGGTACAGAAAATTCACCCCTCCACTTT; CDR3aa: CATSRGTENSPLHF
j_gene: TRBJ2-5; abundance: .; v_gene: TRBV18; d_gene: TRBD1; CDR3nt: TGTGCCAGCTCATCAGCGGGACAGGGGGCGCCCCAAGAGACCCAGTACTTC; CDR3aa: CASSSAGQGAPQETQYF
j_gene: TRBJ1-2; abundance: .; v_gene: TRBV4-1; d_gene: .; CDR3nt: TGCGCCAGCAGCCAAATCCCTTCACTTAGTGAGGGCTACACCTTC; CDR3aa: CASSQIPSLSEGYTF
j_gene: TRBJ1-4; abundance: once; v_gene: TRBV27; d_gene: TRBD1; CDR3nt: TGTGCCAGCAGTCGGCAGGGGGGTGAAAAACTGTTTTTT; CDR3aa: CASSRQGGEKLFF
j_gene: TRBJ2-3; abundance: .; v_gene: TRBV7-2; d_gene: TRBD2; CDR3nt: TGTGCCAGCAGCTCCTTAGCGGGGACCACAGATACGCAGTATTTT; CDR3aa: CASSSLAGTTDTQYF